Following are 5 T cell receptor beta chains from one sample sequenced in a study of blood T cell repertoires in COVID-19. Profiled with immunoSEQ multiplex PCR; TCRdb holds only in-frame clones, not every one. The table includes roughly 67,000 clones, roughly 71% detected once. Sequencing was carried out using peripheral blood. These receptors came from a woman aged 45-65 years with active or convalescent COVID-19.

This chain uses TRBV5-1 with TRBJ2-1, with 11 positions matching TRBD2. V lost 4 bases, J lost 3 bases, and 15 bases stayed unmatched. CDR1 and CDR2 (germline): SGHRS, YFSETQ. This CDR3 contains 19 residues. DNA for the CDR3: TGCGCCAGCAGCCAACGCACCCCGGGACTAGCGGAACACTACAATGAGCAGTTCTTC. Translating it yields CASSQRTPGLAEHYNEQFF.

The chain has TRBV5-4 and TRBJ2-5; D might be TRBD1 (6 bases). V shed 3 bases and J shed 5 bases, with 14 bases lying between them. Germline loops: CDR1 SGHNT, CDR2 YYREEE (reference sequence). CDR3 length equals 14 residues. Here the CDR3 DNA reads TGTGCCAGCAGCTCACCAGGGGAGTGGGAGACCCAGTACTTC. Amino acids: CASSSPGEWETQYF.

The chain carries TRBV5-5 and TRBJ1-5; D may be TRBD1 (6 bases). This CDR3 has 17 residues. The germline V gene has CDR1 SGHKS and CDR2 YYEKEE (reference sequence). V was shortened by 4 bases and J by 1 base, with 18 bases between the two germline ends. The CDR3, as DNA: TGTGCCAGCAGCCGCGGATACAGGGAAGGAAGCAATCAGCCCCAGCATTTT. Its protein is CASSRGYREGSNQPQHF.

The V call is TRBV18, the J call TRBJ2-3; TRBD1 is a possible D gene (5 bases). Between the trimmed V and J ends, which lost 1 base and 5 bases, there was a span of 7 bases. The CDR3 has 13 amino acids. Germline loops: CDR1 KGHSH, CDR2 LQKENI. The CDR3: CASSPRQGDTQYF. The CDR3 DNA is TGTGCCAGCTCACCACGGCAGGGAGATACGCAGTATTTT.

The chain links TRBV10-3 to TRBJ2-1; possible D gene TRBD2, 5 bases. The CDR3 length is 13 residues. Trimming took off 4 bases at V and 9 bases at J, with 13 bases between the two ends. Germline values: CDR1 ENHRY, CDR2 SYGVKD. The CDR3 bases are TGTGCCATCAGTGGGGATAGCGTCAGTGAGCAGTTCTTC. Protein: CAISGDSVSEQFF.